The rows below give T cell receptor beta chains drawn from one sample of a study of shared clonotypes between healthy human individuals. The data were produced by immunoSEQ multiplex PCR, yet TCRdb's version contains in-frame clones alone and is incomplete. The sample lists approximately 2.1 million clones, approximately 93% occurring once. The material sequenced was naive CD4+ T cells from PBMCs. The receptors come from a man aged 18 to 35 in good health. Some clones in this sample may be carry-over from other donors' samples. Each CDR3 is given with its conserved first and last residue. D genes are given only for firm matches. Clone size is shown for a subset of rows, as once, few, many or a class of expanded clone.

CDR3 DNA: TGTGCCAGCAGTTACGGTCGGGGTAACTACGAGCAGTACTTC; CDR3 protein: CASSYGRGNYEQYF; J gene: TRBJ2-7; clone size: once; D gene: NA; V gene: TRBV6-6
CDR3 DNA: TGTGCCAGCAGCGACGCCCTTTTCAGAGATACGCAGTATTTT; CDR3 protein: CASSDALFRDTQYF; J gene: TRBJ2-3; clone size: NA; D gene: NA; V gene: TRBV7-6
CDR3 DNA: TGTGCCAGCAGTGTATCGGGGGTGTTGGGATCCGAGCAGTACTTC; CDR3 protein: CASSVSGVLGSEQYF; J gene: TRBJ2-7; clone size: NA; D gene: NA; V gene: TRBV25-1
CDR3 DNA: TGTGCCTGGCACCCCCGACAGGGAGGTGCGGATACGCAGTATTTT; CDR3 protein: CAWHPRQGGADTQYF; J gene: TRBJ2-3; clone size: once; D gene: NA; V gene: TRBV30
CDR3 DNA: TGTGCCAGCAGTTCCCTAGCGGGAGGTCGCCACGAGCAGTACTTC; CDR3 protein: CASSSLAGGRHEQYF; J gene: TRBJ2-7; clone size: NA; D gene: TRBD2; V gene: TRBV27
CDR3 DNA: TGTGCCAGCGGGCTCCAGAGGAACACTGAAGCTTTCTTT; CDR3 protein: CASGLQRNTEAFF; J gene: TRBJ1-1; clone size: NA; D gene: NA; V gene: TRBV7-2
CDR3 DNA: TGTGCCAGCAGTTTCCGGACACTCTCCTACAATGAGCAGTTCTTC; CDR3 protein: CASSFRTLSYNEQFF; J gene: TRBJ2-1; clone size: NA; D gene: NA; V gene: TRBV27
CDR3 DNA: TGCGCCAGCAGCCAAGATCCGGCGGGAGCGGTCGGGGAGCTGTTTTTT; CDR3 protein: CASSQDPAGAVGELFF; J gene: TRBJ2-2; clone size: NA; D gene: TRBD2; V gene: TRBV4-1
CDR3 DNA: TGTGCCAGCAGTTACTCTATTCATACGGACACTGAAGCTTTCTTT; CDR3 protein: CASSYSIHTDTEAFF; J gene: TRBJ1-1; clone size: once; D gene: NA; V gene: TRBV6-5
CDR3 DNA: TGCAGCGTTTTAGTGGCTAGCGGGCGCCCGGGCCGAGATACGCAGTATTTT; CDR3 protein: CSVLVASGRPGRDTQYF; J gene: TRBJ2-3; clone size: NA; D gene: TRBD2; V gene: TRBV29-1
CDR3 DNA: TGTGCCAGCAGTCCGCGGACGCCGGAGGGGAACATTCAGTACTTC; CDR3 protein: CASSPRTPEGNIQYF; J gene: TRBJ2-4; clone size: NA; D gene: NA; V gene: TRBV27
CDR3 DNA: TGTGCCAGCAGCTCTGCGTCTATGGCGGGCACCGGGGAGCTGTTTTTT; CDR3 protein: CASSSASMAGTGELFF; J gene: TRBJ2-2; clone size: NA; D gene: NA; V gene: TRBV7-3
CDR3 DNA: TGTGCCAGCAGCTTCGACAGGGTAGCCTACGAGCAGTACTTC; CDR3 protein: CASSFDRVAYEQYF; J gene: TRBJ2-7; clone size: NA; D gene: TRBD1; V gene: TRBV11-2
CDR3 DNA: TGCGCCAGCAGCTTCTCCAGACAAGAGACCCAGTACTTC; CDR3 protein: CASSFSRQETQYF; J gene: TRBJ2-5; clone size: NA; D gene: NA; V gene: TRBV5-1
CDR3 DNA: TGTGCCAGCAGCTTGGCGCGTAAAACGAACACCGGGGAGCTGTTTTTT; CDR3 protein: CASSLARKTNTGELFF; J gene: TRBJ2-2; clone size: NA; D gene: NA; V gene: TRBV5-6
CDR3 DNA: TGTGCCAGCAGCGCGCGGGACAGGGGCAAGGACGAGCAGTACTTC; CDR3 protein: CASSARDRGKDEQYF; J gene: TRBJ2-7; clone size: NA; D gene: TRBD1; V gene: TRBV7-2
CDR3 DNA: TGTGCCAGCAGCCACCACAGGACAGGTGAAGCCTACGAGCAGTACTTC; CDR3 protein: CASSHHRTGEAYEQYF; J gene: TRBJ2-7; clone size: NA; D gene: TRBD1; V gene: TRBV14